This TCR beta chain was sequenced in a study of glioma-infiltrating T cells. Study results and limitations: Above-expected tissue-blood divergence occurred in all gliomas, most in low-grade ones.

CDR1 and CDR2 (germline): DFQATT, SNEGSKA (reference sequence). The CDR3 is made up of 10 amino acids. In its sample, this clonotype was seen once. The antigen is unknown. One end of the junction does not line up with germline, which may come from a read error. Using RNA template, CDR3s of TCR alpha and beta were amplified with iRepertoire arm-PCR. Input was roughly 100-450 ng of tissue mRNA or PBMC total RNA. One entry per CDR3 protein, called by TCRdb with MiXCR from the multiplex PCR reads. The table records some 99,000 distinct CDR3 sequences, 20% to 30% of them present only once. This TCR was sampled from a human donor with low-grade glioma or glioblastoma, undergoing nonglioma brain surgery, or in good health (not recorded which). The chain couples TRBV20-1 to TRBJ2-5; D unresolved. Material: glioma tissue, nonneoplastic brain tissue, or PBMCs (not recorded which). The CDR3 spells CSAPIETQYF. The CDR3 bases are TGCAGTGCTCCGATAGAGACTCAGTACTTC.